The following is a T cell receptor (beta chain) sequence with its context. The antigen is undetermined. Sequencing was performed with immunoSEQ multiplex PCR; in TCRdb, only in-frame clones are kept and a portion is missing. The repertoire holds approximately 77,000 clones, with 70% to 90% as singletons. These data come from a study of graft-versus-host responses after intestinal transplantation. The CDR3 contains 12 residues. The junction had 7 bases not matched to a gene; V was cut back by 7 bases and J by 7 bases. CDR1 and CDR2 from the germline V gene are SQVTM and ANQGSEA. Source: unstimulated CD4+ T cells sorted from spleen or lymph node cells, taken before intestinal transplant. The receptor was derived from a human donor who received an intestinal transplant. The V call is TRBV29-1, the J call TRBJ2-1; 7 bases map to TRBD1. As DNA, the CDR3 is TGCAGCGGACAGGGCGGGTGGAATGAGCAGTTCTTC. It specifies CSGQGGWNEQFF.